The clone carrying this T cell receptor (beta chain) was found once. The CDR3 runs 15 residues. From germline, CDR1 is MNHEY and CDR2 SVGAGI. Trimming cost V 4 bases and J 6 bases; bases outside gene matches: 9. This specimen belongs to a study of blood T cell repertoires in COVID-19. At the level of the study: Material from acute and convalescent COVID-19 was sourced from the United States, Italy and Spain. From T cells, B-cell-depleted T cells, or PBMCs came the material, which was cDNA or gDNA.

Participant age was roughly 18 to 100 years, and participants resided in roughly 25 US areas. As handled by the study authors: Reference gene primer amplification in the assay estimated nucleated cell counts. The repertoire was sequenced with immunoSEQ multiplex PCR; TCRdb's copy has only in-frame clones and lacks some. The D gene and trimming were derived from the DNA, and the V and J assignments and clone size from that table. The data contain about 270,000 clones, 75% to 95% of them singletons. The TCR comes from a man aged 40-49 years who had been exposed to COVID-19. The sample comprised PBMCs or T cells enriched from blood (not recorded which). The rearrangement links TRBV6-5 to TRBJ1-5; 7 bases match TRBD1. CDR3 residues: CASSSTGARAQPQHF. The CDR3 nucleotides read TGTGCCAGCAGTTCAACAGGGGCCCGGGCTCAGCCCCAGCATTTT.